This T cell receptor beta chain was found in a study of cytomegalovirus exposure and HLA in healthy donors. Study-wide points: Another analysis was done later, and it associated over 15,000 TCR beta sequences with HLA alleles at 0.05 false discovery rate. Most TCR sequences were rare, but some public TCRs occurred in many donors. The classifier, whose performance was assessed in both the original and validation cohorts, reportedly diagnosed cytomegalovirus status with high specificity and sensitivity. In the analysis, some V segments, TRBV6-2 and TRBV6-3 included, were excluded as indistinguishable.

A remark on this clone: What it binds is not known.

The CDR3 extends over 14 amino acids. With 2 bases removed from V and 1 base from J, the gap between germline ends came to 7 bases. CDR1 and CDR2 (germline): SGHAT, FQNNGV. The PCR used 60 Vbeta and 13 Jbeta primers. Some clones are missing from TCRdb's copy, which holds only in-frame ones; the method was immunoSEQ multiplex PCR. This sample has roughly 120,000 clones, with roughly two thirds found just once. The chain joins TRBV11-2 to TRBJ2-3, with TRBD1 as a possible D gene (5 bases). This TCR was sampled from a woman in her 30s in good health and CMV-seronegative. Sequencing was carried out using PBMCs. The CDR3, as DNA: TGTGCCAGCAGCTTACAGGGCGGCACAGATACGCAGTATTTT. Protein product: CASSLQGGTDTQYF.